This TCR beta chain was found in a study of radiation and T cells in renal cell carcinoma. As to time point: blood 4 weeks post-SBRT, at nephrectomy. Stated treatment: 15 Gy SBRT to primary tumor, nephrectomy 4 weeks later. This renal cell carcinoma was of the clear cell type. Comments on this clone: Its antigen is undetermined.

Germline V gene lookup returns CDR1 MGHRA and CDR2 YSYEKL. The CDR3 length is 17 residues. Deletions cut 1 base from V and 0 bases from J, with 14 bases between. Some clones are missing from TCRdb's copy, which holds only in-frame ones; the method was immunoSEQ multiplex PCR. The profile covers 150,000 to 200,000 clones, with 88% appearing a single time and about 11% taken by the ten largest. General observations from the study: Top tumor clonotypes rose in blood 2 weeks post-radiation, then contracted.

Sequencing used blood, obtained from a patient whose treatment included radiotherapy and nephrectomy. The TCR sequence derives from a woman in her 50s with renal cell carcinoma. The chain recombines TRBV4-1 with TRBJ2-3; no clear D gene. DNA for the CDR3: TGCGCCAGCAGCCAAGTCTTTAAGGGCTTGAGCACAGATACGCAGTATTTT. As protein: CASSQVFKGLSTDTQYF.